This is a list of T cell receptor beta chains from one sample in a study of blood T cell repertoires in COVID-19. Generated by immunoSEQ multiplex PCR, the TCRdb table keeps only in-frame clones and is missing some. The table has approximately 290,000 clones, about 80% seen once; the top ten hold about 15%. Sequencing was carried out using peripheral blood. The receptors were sampled from a person between 65 and 79 years old with COVID-19, enrolled during active disease. Each CDR3 is given with its conserved first and last residue. Each record gives: CDR3 length, V gene, D gene, CDR3 protein. A D gene is named only where the DNA matches it firmly.

14	TRBV2	TRBD1	CASKGGTGTSPLHF
12	TRBV12-3/TRBV12-4	-	CASSFLRETQYF
16	TRBV5-6	TRBD1	CASSLRPTGGGYGYTF
14	TRBV7-2	-	CASSLVSSGIGYTF
17	TRBV9	TRBD2	CASSVGTSQKSTDTQYF
16	TRBV7-2	TRBD2	CASSLGTSGAGGELFF
14	TRBV9	TRBD1	CASSAITGGTEAFF
12	TRBV19	-	CASSIRADTQYF
15	TRBV6-1	-	CASSEDRLSSYEQYF
17	TRBV5-4	-	CASSFFRGNLLNTEAFF
15	TRBV6-2/TRBV6-3	-	CASSVPGQIHTEAFF
18	TRBV15	-	CATSRDRGAPGRDYGYTF
13	TRBV19	-	CASTREQNYGYTF
10	TRBV7-4	-	CASSFRSYTF
16	TRBV2	TRBD2	CASNPPGLAGVGTQYF
14	TRBV28	TRBD2	CASSIAGARNEQFF
15	TRBV27	-	CASTATGTKTYEQYF
16	TRBV27	-	CASSLRRGLSSYEQYF
15	TRBV6-4	TRBD2	CASSAFSAGVSEQYF
15	TRBV19	-	CASSIKLQGLYEQYF
17	TRBV11-2	TRBD2	CASSALAGQTNTGELFF
13	TRBV27	-	CASSFWGEDTQYF
18	TRBV28	TRBD1	CASGPFRDRGATNEKLFF
14	TRBV19	TRBD1	CASTTGTANTEAFF
16	TRBV7-9	TRBD1	CASSQRQGPAEETQYF
13	TRBV3-1/TRBV3-2	-	CASSQGGHGELFF
17	TRBV11-2	TRBD1	CASSLNGQGVFLETQYF
17	TRBV7-9	TRBD1	CASSSNLRTGTNQPQHF
17	TRBV19	TRBD1	CASKNLGDRVNGNTIYF
14	TRBV6-4	-	CASSPQNSPGELFF
20	TRBV10-3	TRBD2	CAISETGTGTSGSRPGELFF
15	TRBV14	-	CASSPRWISGNEQFF
18	TRBV1	-	CTSSQEFTRYRTWCEAFF
14	TRBV7-9	-	CASSVRGRTDTQYF
16	TRBV9	-	CASSVLEGLRLDEQFF
13	TRBV28	-	CASSLVGSWGYTF
16	TRBV5-8	TRBD2	CASSPWGRGGNLEQFF
17	TRBV4-1	-	CASSQDGAGVYGYEQYF
15	TRBV28	-	CASNTHGGLNTEAFF
15	TRBV5-4	TRBD2	CASSSGLAGTYEQYF
13	TRBV5-4	-	CASSPFSGNTIYF
14	TRBV5-1	-	CASSFDSSLAEAFF
16	TRBV28	TRBD2	CASSGLAGERSGELFF
14	TRBV2	TRBD1	CASTPRDRAYEQYF
17	TRBV4-1	TRBD1	CASSQDGQGAGREKLFF
14	TRBV2	TRBD1	CASSGDRGRETQYF
12	TRBV5-1	-	CASSFQQETQYF
16	TRBV7-8	-	CASSLRTVVVNSPLHF
13	TRBV7-2	TRBD1	CASRGGGTDTQYF
13	TRBV11-2	TRBD1	CASSLTGGYEQYF
15	TRBV3-1/TRBV3-2	TRBD2	CASSITSGSTDTQYF
15	TRBV7-9	TRBD1	CASSAPPQGTYEQYF
15	TRBV19	-	CASGVQGLAKNIQYF
12	TRBV5-1	-	CASSLAPYEQYF
12	TRBV12-3/TRBV12-4	-	CASRFTGNEQFF
14	TRBV6-5	TRBD1	CASRRTGLNSPLHF
12	TRBV12-3/TRBV12-4	-	CASSLVAVEAFF
16	TRBV7-9	TRBD1	CASSLGWTGDPGQQFF
16	TRBV29-1	-	CSVDTPRDSQSSGYTF
15	TRBV3-1/TRBV3-2	TRBD2	CASSPLAGGTETQYF